This passage covers 26 T cell receptor beta chains from one sample sequenced in a study of cytomegalovirus exposure and HLA in healthy donors (dated by TCRdb to 2015 to 2018). Library preparation used the immunoSEQ multiplex PCR assay. For the multiplex PCR, a mixture combining 60 forward primers for TCR Vbeta segments and 13 reverse primers for TCR Jbeta segments was used. The immuneACCESS repertoire file appears here via TCRdb, limited to in-frame rearrangements. These files lack a portion of the clones; in checked studies, under half of the deficit traces to unresolved V genes, and the cause of the others is not known. The sample contains under 250,000 clones, 78% of them found a single time. The ten largest clones capture less than 0.6% of the sample. The material sequenced was PBMCs. These receptors all come from a boy younger than 18 in good health and CMV-seronegative.

In its sample, this clone was seen a few times. J is TRBJ2-6 and V is TRBV7-9, with 7 bases matching TRBD2. The ends lost 1 base at V and 3 bases at J; junction bases unmatched: 9. Germline values: CDR1 SEHNR, CDR2 FQNEAQ (reference sequence). This CDR3 is 18 amino acids long. CDR3 amino acids: CASSLVPGGRGGANVLTF. CDR3 DNA: TGTGCCAGCAGCTTAGTTCCTGGCGGGAGAGGTGGGGCCAACGTCCTGACTTTC.

The chain is built from TRBV5-6 and TRBJ1-2; tentatively, D is TRBD1 (6 bases). CDR3 length equals 17 residues. The germline CDR1 and CDR2 sequences are SGHDT and YYEEEE. Trimming left V 0 bases short and J 3 bases short, with 18 bases between. In nucleotides, the CDR3 is TGTGCCAGCAGCTTGGGGACAGACAGATACCTCTACTATGGCTACACCTTC. Translated, it gives CASSLGTDRYLYYGYTF.

The chain combines TRBV30 with TRBJ2-3; tentatively, D is TRBD2 (5 bases). The CDR3 is 16 amino acids. V lost 1 base and J lost 4, with 18 bases in between. Germline V CDR1 and CDR2: GTSNPN, SVGIG (reference sequence). The CDR3 spells CAWSGVPEMEADTQYF. In DNA form, the CDR3 reads TGTGCCTGGAGTGGCGTCCCGGAAATGGAGGCAGATACGCAGTATTTT.

The chain combines TRBV27 with TRBJ1-2; TRBD1 is a possible D gene (5 bases). Per germline, CDR1 MNHEY and CDR2 SMNVEV (reference sequence). The CDR3 sequence is 19 residues long. Trimming pared 0 bases from V and 3 bases from J, leaving 23 bases between. This CDR3 reads CASSLSLAGTGGRDYGYTF. For the CDR3, the DNA is TGTGCCAGCAGTTTATCGCTGGCAGGGACTGGGGGGAGGGACTATGGCTACACCTTC.

This clone occurred once. This rearrangement joins TRBV7-2 to TRBJ1-6, with 9 bases lining up with TRBD1. CDR3 size: 16 residues. The germline V gene encodes CDR1 SGHTA and CDR2 FQGNSA. Trimming cost V 1 base and J 7 bases; bases outside gene matches: 5. The CDR3 region is CASSLVLGTGNSPLHF. DNA for the CDR3: TGTGCCAGCAGCTTAGTGCTTGGGACAGGGAATTCACCCCTCCACTTT.

The rearrangement joins TRBV11-2 to TRBJ2-7; D ambiguous. Trimming removed 8 bases from V and 3 bases from J, with 8 bases in between. This CDR3 is built from 11 residues. In germline, CDR1 is SGHAT, CDR2 FQNNGV. Here the CDR3 reads CASAESYEQYF. In DNA form, the CDR3 reads TGTGCCAGCGCGGAGAGCTACGAGCAGTACTTC.

The chain links TRBV10-3 to TRBJ2-7, with 7 bases that match TRBD1. CDR3 length: 13 residues. Germline V gene data show CDR1 as ENHRY and CDR2 as SYGVKD. The junction had 6 bases not matched to a gene; V was cut back by 6 bases and J by 4 bases. The CDR3 DNA sequence: TGTGCCATCAGGGAGGCAGGGGGATACGAGCAGTACTTC. It yields the protein CAIREAGGYEQYF.

V is TRBV6-5 and J is TRBJ1-6, with 7 bases lining up with TRBD1. Germline CDR1 reads MNHEY; CDR2 reads SVGAGI. Trimming at V came to 6 bases and at J to 8 bases, leaving 10 bases not matched to a gene. This CDR3 region has 15 residues. For the CDR3, the DNA is TGTGCCAGCAGACTACAGGGGATGAAAGATTCACCCCTCCACTTT. It yields the protein CASRLQGMKDSPLHF.

The rearrangement uses TRBV19 and TRBJ1-4; the match to TRBD1 covers 7 bases. With 2 bases clipped from V and 7 bases from J, the junction kept 4 bases outside the gene matches. This CDR3 is 14 amino acids long. From germline, CDR1 is LNHDA and CDR2 SQIVND (reference sequence). CDR3 DNA sequence: TGTGCCAGTAGTATAACAGGGGATGGTGAAAAACTGTTTTTT. Protein: CASSITGDGEKLFF.

The chain has TRBV10-3 and TRBJ2-2; a possible D gene is TRBD2 (6 bases). Germline CDR1 ENHRY, CDR2 SYGVKD. Trimming pared 10 bases from V and 4 bases from J, leaving 10 bases between. The CDR3 totals 12 residues. CDR3 in DNA: TGTGCCACCTCAGCGGGCACCGGGGAGCTGTTTTTT. Translating gives CATSAGTGELFF.

This clone occurred once. This sequence joins TRBV15 and TRBJ2-1; 8 positions match TRBD2. J gave up 4 bases and V 0 bases, and 2 bases lay outside the gene matches. This CDR3 comprises 15 residues. CDR1 LNHNV and CDR2 YYDKDF come from the germline V gene (reference sequence). In DNA, the CDR3 is TGTGCCACCAGCAGAGATCCGGGAGGGTACAATGAGCAGTTCTTC. The encoded protein is CATSRDPGGYNEQFF.

CDR3 bases: TGTGCCAGCAGCTACATGGGGGGAGGTGGCAATCAGCCCCAGCATTTT. It is translated as CASSYMGGGGNQPQHF. This sequence joins TRBV7-2 and TRBJ1-5, with D perhaps matching TRBD1 (5 bases). Trimming cost V 4 bases and J 2 bases, with 15 bases left between them. Germline values: CDR1 SGHTA, CDR2 FQGNSA. This CDR3 spans 16 amino acids.

The CDR3 spells CASSYAGGRSGNTIYF. The CDR3 region has the DNA TGTGCCAGCAGTTACGCAGGGGGGAGGTCTGGAAACACCATATATTTT. The gene calls are TRBV6-6 and TRBJ1-3; 7 nucleotides match TRBD1. Germline trimming cut 2 bases from V and 1 base from J; bases unmatched to any gene: 5. Germline V gene sequence: CDR1 MNHNY, CDR2 SVGAGI (reference sequence). The CDR3 contains 16 residues.

The chain is built from TRBV4-1 and TRBJ2-7; a weak D match, TRBD1 (6 bases). Trimming shortened V by 5 bases and J by 2 bases, and 13 bases separated the two germline ends. The germline CDR1 and CDR2 sequences are MGHRA and YSYEKL. CDR3 size: 14 residues. CDR3 sequence (DNA): TGCGCCAGCAGCTCCGCTGGACAGACCTACGAGCAGTACTTC. This sequence encodes CASSSAGQTYEQYF.

The chain combines TRBV4-2 with TRBJ1-3, with D possibly matching TRBD1 (6 bases). Germline CDR1 LGHNA, CDR2 YNFKEQ. The length of the CDR3 is 12 residues. Trimming pared 1 base from V and 8 bases from J, leaving 6 bases between. CDR3 amino acids: CASSQAGDTIYF. CDR3 nucleotides: TGTGCCAGCAGCCAAGCAGGGGACACCATATATTTT.

This clone was detected only once. The chain recombines TRBV9 with TRBJ2-3; no clear D. Trimming removed 2 bases at V and 0 bases at J, with 7 bases between. The CDR3 totals 14 residues. Germline V gives CDR1 SGDLS, CDR2 YYNGEE. The chain's CDR3 is CASSVSASTDTQYF. The CDR3 bases are TGTGCCAGCAGCGTCAGTGCTAGCACAGATACGCAGTATTTT.

This chain joins TRBV7-9 and TRBJ2-7; 7 positions agree with TRBD2. The CDR3 has 16 residues. Germline trimming cut 5 bases from V and 4 bases from J; bases unmatched to any gene: 14. Germline V CDR1 and CDR2: SEHNR, FQNEAQ (reference sequence). The CDR3 DNA follows: TGTGCCAGCAGCCTTGGCGGGGGAAGGAGCGCGTACGAGCAGTACTTC. It encodes CASSLGGGRSAYEQYF.

For the CDR3, the DNA is TGTGCCAGCGGGTCTAGCATCCATGAGCAGTTCTTC. Its translation is CASGSSIHEQFF. The chain couples TRBV7-2 to TRBJ2-1; a possible D gene is TRBD2 (5 bases). This CDR3 comprises 12 residues. The germline V gene encodes CDR1 SGHTA and CDR2 FQGNSA. V shed 8 bases and J shed 8 bases, with 13 bases lying between them.

This rearrangement joins TRBV15 to TRBJ2-5; D perhaps matches TRBD1 (6 bases). V was cut by 4 bases and J by 3 bases, with 12 bases left in between. CDR1 is LNHNV, CDR2 YYDKDF, per germline (reference sequence). The CDR3 has 14 residues. The CDR3 nucleotides are TGTGCCACCAGCATTAGTAGGACAGAAGAGACCCAGTACTTC. Translated, it gives CATSISRTEETQYF.

The J gene is TRBJ2-1, the V gene TRBV10-3, with 9 bases aligning to TRBD2. Per germline, CDR1 ENHRY and CDR2 SYGVKD. This CDR3 contains 14 residues. V lost 6 bases to trimming and J lost 5 bases; unmatched junction nucleotides: 5. CDR3 nucleotides: TGTGCCATCAGGGGGACTAGCCGAGACAATGAGCAGTTCTTC. Its translation is CAIRGTSRDNEQFF.

This chain connects TRBV30 to TRBJ1-1, with 11 bases identical to TRBD1. The junction had 5 bases not matched to a gene; V was cut back by 4 bases and J by 10 bases. The CDR3 consists of 12 residues. The germline CDR1 and CDR2 sequences are GTSNPN and SVGIG (reference sequence). CDR3 coding DNA: TGTGCCTGGATAGGGACAGGGGGACTAGCTTTCTTT. Translated: CAWIGTGGLAFF.

This clone was seen more than once but under ten times. The rearrangement joins TRBV19 to TRBJ2-1, with D possibly TRBD2 on 6 matching bases. This CDR3 contains 16 residues. V lost 7 bases, J lost 2 bases, and 18 bases lay in between. The germline V gene has CDR1 LNHDA and CDR2 SQIVND (reference sequence). Written as DNA, the CDR3 is TGTGCCAGTACCAGGTCACTAGCCCGGGCCTACAATGAGCAGTTCTTC. Translation gives CASTRSLARAYNEQFF.

This sequence joins TRBV6-1 and TRBJ1-5; D may be TRBD1 (5 bases). The germline V gene encodes CDR1 MNHNS and CDR2 SASEGT. Between the trimmed V and J ends, which lost 2 bases and 9 bases, there was a span of 17 bases. The CDR3 is 15 amino acids. The CDR3 DNA is TGTGCCAGCAGTGAACTGCAGGGTAGGTGGGGGCCCCAGCATTTT. Protein: CASSELQGRWGPQHF.

The chain employs TRBV9 and TRBJ1-1; D ambiguous. This CDR3 region has 15 residues. Deletions cut 0 bases from V and 2 bases from J, with 11 bases between. Germline CDR1 is SGDLS and CDR2 is YYNGEE. CDR3 nucleotides: TGTGCCAGCAGCGTAGATCCCGGGGTAAACACTGAAGCTTTCTTT. It translates to CASSVDPGVNTEAFF.

The V and J genes are TRBV29-1 and TRBJ2-7, with 8 bases aligning to TRBD2. The germline V gene encodes CDR1 SQVTM and CDR2 ANQGSEA. V shed 6 bases, J shed 7 bases, and the junction held 11 bases outside the gene matches. The CDR3 sequence is 13 residues long. The CDR3 region is CSVGAGRGSEQYF. CDR3 DNA: TGCAGCGTGGGGGCCGGGAGGGGGTCTGAGCAGTACTTC.

This clone came up once. The chain couples TRBV18 to TRBJ2-4, with 7 bases matching TRBD2. V lost 2 bases and J lost 3; bases outside the gene matches: 13. Looked up from germline, CDR1 is KGHSH and CDR2 is LQKENI. The CDR3 has 18 residues. The DNA of the CDR3 is TGTGCCAGCTCACCATCCGCCAGCGGGGCCCTGGGCAAAAACATTCAGTACTTC. The encoded protein is CASSPSASGALGKNIQYF.